This TCR beta chain stems from a study of blood T cell repertoires in COVID-19 (dated by TCRdb to 2019 to 2021). Concerning the study at large: The collaborator samples originated in the United States, Italy and Spain and spanned the acute and convalescent phases of COVID-19. Where available, HLA class I and class II types were obtained from metadata supplied by the sample provider rather than from assay-based typing. A de-identified subject ID, COVID-19 status, age in years and sex were almost always included in the sample metadata. The material from the prospective study consisted of cDNA or gDNA derived from T cells, B-cell-depleted T cells, or PBMCs. Subjects who had been exposed to COVID-19, were actively infected with it, or had recovered from it provided the deeply sampled blood TCRbeta repertoires that made up the dataset. A freely available public database, intended as a resource for researchers studying the immune response to SARS-CoV-2, is where the repertoires were released. Samples were obtained from the ongoing ImmuneRACE study (first 160 participants) and from 1,254 subjects provided by 6 global collaborators. Results the study describes overall, beyond this receptor: Clinical and demographic metadata were provided uncurated, with the amount varying by source and participant.

TCRbeta CDR3 regions were amplified from genomic DNA by means of the immunoSEQ Assay, a bias-controlled multiplex PCR. As for the authors' bioinformatics: The number of nucleated cells in each sample was estimated from the amplification of reference gene primers within the assay. To quantify the absolute abundance of each unique TCRbeta CDR3 rearrangement, sequence reads were collapsed and filtered. For each sample, productive Simpson clonality was calculated by taking the square root of Simpson's diversity index across productive rearrangements. What TCRdb holds here is the immuneACCESS table cut down to in-frame rearrangements. Part of the clones is not present; checked against another copy, under half of the missing clones reflect an unresolved V gene, and the others are unexplained. V and J calls and clone size are copied from that table; D and trimming were computed from the DNA. Across this sample there are about 15,000 clones, with 87% seen only once. The ten largest clones take up 15% to 20% of the sample.

Whole blood was collected in K2EDTA tubes by collaborating institutions according to the institutions' own protocols. For TCRbeta analysis, collaborator samples were shipped as frozen whole blood, as isolated PBMCs, or as DNA extracted from either sample type. On this clone itself: Its target antigen remains unknown. No quality values exist for individual bases; no much larger clone is one base distant.

Taken from the germline V gene (reference sequence), the CDR1 and CDR2 loops are GTSNPN and SVGIG. The CDR3 numbers 13 residues from cysteine through phenylalanine. Just the 39-base CDR3 DNA is kept, in frame starting at base 1. Deletion took 3 bases off V and 6 bases off J, with a span of 11 bases between the germline ends. This sequence originates from a man over 45 with active COVID-19. The sequenced sample was peripheral blood. The receptor chain draws on TRBV30 and TRBJ2-2; the D gene is perhaps TRBD2, on 6 matching bases. At the DNA level, the sequence is TGTGCCTGGAGACTAGCACAAGCCGGGGAGCTGTTTTTT. The translation is CAWRLAQAGELFF.